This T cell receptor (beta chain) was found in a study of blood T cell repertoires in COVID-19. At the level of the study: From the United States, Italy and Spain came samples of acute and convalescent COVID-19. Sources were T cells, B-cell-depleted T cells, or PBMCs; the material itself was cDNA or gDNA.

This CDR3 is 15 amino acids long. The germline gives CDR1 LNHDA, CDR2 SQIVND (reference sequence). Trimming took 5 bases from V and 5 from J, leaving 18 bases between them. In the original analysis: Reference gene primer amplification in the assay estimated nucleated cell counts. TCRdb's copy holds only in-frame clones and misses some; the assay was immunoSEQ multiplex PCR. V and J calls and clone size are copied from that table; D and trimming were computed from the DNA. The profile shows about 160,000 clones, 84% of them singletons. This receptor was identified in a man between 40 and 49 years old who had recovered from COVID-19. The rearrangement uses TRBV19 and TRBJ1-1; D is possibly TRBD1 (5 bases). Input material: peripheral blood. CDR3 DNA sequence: TGTGCCAGTAGTTCACGGGGGGTAGGGTGGACTGAAGCTTTCTTT. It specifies CASSSRGVGWTEAFF.